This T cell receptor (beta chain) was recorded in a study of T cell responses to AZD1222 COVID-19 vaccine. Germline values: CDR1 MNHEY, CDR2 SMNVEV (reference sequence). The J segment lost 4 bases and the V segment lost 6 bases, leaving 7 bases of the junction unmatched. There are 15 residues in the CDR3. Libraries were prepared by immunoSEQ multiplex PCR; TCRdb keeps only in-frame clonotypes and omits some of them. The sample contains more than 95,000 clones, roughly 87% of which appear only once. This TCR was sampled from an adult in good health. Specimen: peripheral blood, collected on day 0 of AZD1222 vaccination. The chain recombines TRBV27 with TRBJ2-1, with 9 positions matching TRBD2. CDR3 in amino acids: CASSLASGEYNEQFF. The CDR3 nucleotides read TGTGCCAGCAGCCTAGCTAGCGGGGAGTACAATGAGCAGTTCTTC.